Here is one T cell receptor (beta chain) with its context. Some clones are missing from TCRdb's copy, which holds only in-frame ones; the method was immunoSEQ multiplex PCR. There are about 220,000 clones in the sample; approximately 83% occur only once, and approximately 3.6% lies in the top ten. The trim removed 4 bases at V and 9 bases at J, leaving 10 bases unmatched. Germline values: CDR1 MNHNS, CDR2 SASEGT. The CDR3 totals 17 residues. The sample is drawn from a study of blood T cell repertoires in COVID-19. The rearrangement joins TRBV6-1 to TRBJ2-2; 14 nucleotides line up with TRBD2. The sequencing sample was made of PBMCs or T cells enriched from blood (not recorded which). This TCR came from a woman aged 60-75 years who had recovered from COVID-19. The CDR3: CASSAGTSGGAWWELFF. The CDR3, as DNA: TGTGCCAGCAGTGCGGGGACTAGCGGGGGAGCGTGGTGGGAGCTGTTTTTT.